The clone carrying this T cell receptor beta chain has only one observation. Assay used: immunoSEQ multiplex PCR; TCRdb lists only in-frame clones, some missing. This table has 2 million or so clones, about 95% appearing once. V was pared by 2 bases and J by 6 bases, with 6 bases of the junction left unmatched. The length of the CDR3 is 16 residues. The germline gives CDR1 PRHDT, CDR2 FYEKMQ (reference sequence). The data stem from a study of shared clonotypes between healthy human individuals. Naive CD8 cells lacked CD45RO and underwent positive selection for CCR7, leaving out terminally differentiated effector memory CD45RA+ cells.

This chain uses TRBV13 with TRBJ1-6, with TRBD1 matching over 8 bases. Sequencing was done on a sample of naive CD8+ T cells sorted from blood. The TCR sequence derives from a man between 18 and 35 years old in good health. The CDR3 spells CASSLLARGLNSPLHF. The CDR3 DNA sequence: TGTGCCAGCAGCTTACTAGCCAGGGGGCTTAATTCACCCCTCCACTTT.